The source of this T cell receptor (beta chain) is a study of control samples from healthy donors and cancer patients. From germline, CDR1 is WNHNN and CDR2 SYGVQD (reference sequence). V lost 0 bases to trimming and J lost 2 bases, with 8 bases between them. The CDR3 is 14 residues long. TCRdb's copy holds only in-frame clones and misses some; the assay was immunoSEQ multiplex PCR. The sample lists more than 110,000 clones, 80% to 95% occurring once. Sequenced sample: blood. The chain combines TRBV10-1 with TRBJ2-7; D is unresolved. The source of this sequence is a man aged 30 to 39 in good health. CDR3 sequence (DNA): TGCGCCAGCAGTGAGTCAGGGAACCCCTACGAGCAGTACTTC. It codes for CASSESGNPYEQYF.